This T cell receptor beta chain derives from a study of OX40 agonist ivuxolimab in advanced cancers. About the study: Those treated in dose escalation had hepatocellular carcinoma, melanoma, renal cell cancer or head and neck cancer.

The count of this clone is one. Its matching antigen is unknown. Study observations and caveats: Averaged across samples, CD8+ T cells carried more expanded clones than CD4+ did. At 0.1 to 3.0 mg/kg and by week 6, CD4+ and CD8+ T cells in the blood had expanded clonally.

The CDR3 spans 17 residues. Germline loops: CDR1 SGHVS, CDR2 FNYEAQ. The junction had 12 bases not matched to a gene; V was cut back by 5 bases and J by 4 bases. Profiled with immunoSEQ multiplex PCR; TCRdb holds only in-frame clones, not every one. This table holds 84,000 or so clones, more than 70% found once. Peripheral blood came from all dose cohorts at three timepoints. The TCR comes from an adult with an advanced solid tumor such as melanoma, head and neck, liver or kidney cancer. The genes are TRBV7-6 and TRBJ2-2; 8 bases map to TRBD2. Sequencing was performed on CD4+ or CD8+ T cells sorted from blood, taken in a trial of the OX40 agonist ivuxolimab. The CDR3 loop is CASSLTPGGATTGELFF. For the CDR3, the DNA is TGTGCCAGCAGCCTCACCCCGGGGGGGGCGACCACCGGGGAGCTGTTTTTT.